Sequencing of this T cell receptor (beta chain) was carried out in a study of cytomegalovirus exposure and HLA in healthy donors. Across the whole study: Earlier findings included about 120 million unique TCR beta sequences obtained from about 170 million T cells. Study-level findings and limits: There was a cluster of highly shared sequence variants that was likely a sequencing artifact.

V was cut by 1 base and J by 4 bases, with 15 bases left in between. CDR1 SGHNT and CDR2 YYREEE come from the germline V gene (reference sequence). The CDR3 runs to 16 residues. The study ran its PCR with 60 Vbeta and 13 Jbeta primers. Libraries were prepared by immunoSEQ multiplex PCR; TCRdb keeps only in-frame clonotypes and omits some of them. The sample shows 30,000 to 40,000 clones, roughly 67% of them seen only once. The table lists this clone with a few counts. Its target is not known. The specimen was PBMCs. The TCR sequence derives from a man aged 35 to 55 in good health and CMV-seropositive. V gene TRBV5-4 combines with J gene TRBJ2-1; TRBD2 might be the D (7 bases). CDR3 nucleotides: TGTGCCAGCAGCTTGCCGGGCGGGGGCGATTACAATGAGCAGTTCTTC. This gives the protein CASSLPGGGDYNEQFF.